Listed below are T cell receptor beta chains from one sample, sequenced in a study of blood T cell repertoires in COVID-19. Generated by immunoSEQ multiplex PCR, the TCRdb table keeps only in-frame clones and is missing some. This sample has 150,000 or so clones, with approximately 85% found just once. Material: peripheral blood. The receptors shown here come from a woman aged 55 to 70 with COVID-19, enrolled during active disease. Each CDR3 is given with its conserved first and last residue. D genes are given only for firm matches.

>TRBV5-1|TRBJ2-1|TRBD2
CASSSILAEIYNEQFF
TGCGCCAGCAGCTCGATACTAGCGGAAATCTACAATGAGCAGTTCTTC
>TRBV5-8|TRBJ1-5|-
CASTGLRDQPQHF
TGTGCCAGCACCGGTTTGCGGGATCAGCCCCAGCATTTT
>TRBV6-5|TRBJ1-5|-
CASRSVQGGNQPQHF
TGTGCCAGCAGAAGTGTACAGGGAGGGAATCAGCCCCAGCATTTT
>TRBV4-3|TRBJ2-2|TRBD1
CASSQVIKGAGTGELFF
TGCGCCAGCAGCCAAGTAATAAAGGGGGCTGGCACCGGGGAGCTGTTTTTT
>TRBV14|TRBJ1-2|-
CASSQDPVGSSGGYTF
TGTGCCAGCAGCCAAGATCCCGTAGGCAGTTCGGGTGGCTACACCTTC
>TRBV6-5|TRBJ2-3|-
CGLRDSGTTDTQYF
TGTGGCCTCCGGGACAGTGGGACTACAGATACGCAGTATTTT
>TRBV10-1|TRBJ2-1|TRBD2
CASGESGGAYNEQFF
TGCGCCAGCGGTGAAAGCGGGGGGGCCTACAATGAGCAGTTCTTC
>TRBV19|TRBJ1-2|TRBD1
CASRGQGSDGYTF
TGTGCCAGTAGGGGACAGGGAAGTGATGGCTACACCTTC
>TRBV4-1|TRBJ1-5|-
CASSLLSGNQPQHF
TGCGCCAGCAGTCTCCTGAGCGGCAATCAGCCCCAGCATTTT
>TRBV19|TRBJ2-7|TRBD1
CASSANPGTGGEQYF
TGTGCCAGTAGTGCGAATCCCGGGACAGGGGGCGAGCAGTACTTC
>TRBV9|TRBJ2-7|-
CASSVAGNYEQYF
TGTGCCAGCAGCGTAGCTGGCAACTACGAGCAGTACTTC
>TRBV12-3/TRBV12-4|TRBJ1-2|-
CASSPQTSQYTF
TGTGCCAGCAGTCCCCAGACATCCCAGTACACCTTC
>TRBV5-6|TRBJ1-1|-
CASSRNRAGNTEAFF
TGTGCCAGCAGCCGCAACAGGGCCGGGAACACTGAAGCTTTCTTT
>TRBV5-8|TRBJ1-3|TRBD1
CASSLFPGQGANTIYF
TGTGCCAGCAGCTTGTTTCCGGGACAGGGGGCAAACACCATATATTTT
>TRBV20-1|TRBJ2-3|-
CSASAVTDTQYF
TGCAGTGCTAGTGCCGTTACAGATACGCAGTATTTT
>TRBV4-3|TRBJ2-6|-
CASSQDWGGSGANVLTF
TGCGCCAGCAGCCAAGATTGGGGAGGCTCTGGGGCCAACGTCCTGACTTTC
>TRBV18|TRBJ1-4|-
CASSPMGTNEKLFF
TGTGCCAGCTCACCAATGGGCACTAATGAAAAACTGTTTTTT
>TRBV7-2|TRBJ2-2|-
CASSLGTAGELFF
TGTGCCAGCAGCTTAGGGACAGCCGGGGAGCTGTTTTTT
>TRBV7-2|TRBJ1-1|-
CASSSQGGTEAFF
TGTGCCAGCAGCTCCCAGGGTGGCACTGAAGCTTTCTTT
>TRBV15|TRBJ1-1|-
CAIRPDDERDKYLNTEAFF
TGTGCCATCAGGCCCGACGATGAACGGGACAAGTATTTGAACACTGAAGCTTTCTTT
>TRBV6-6|TRBJ2-7|-
CASSYTGEQYF
TGTGCCAGCAGTTACACGGGCGAGCAGTACTTC
>TRBV4-2|TRBJ2-6|TRBD1
CASSQDQGSQGAPGANVLTF
TGTGCCAGCAGCCAAGATCAAGGTAGCCAGGGGGCCCCTGGGGCCAACGTCCTGACTTTC